This TCR beta chain was recorded in a study of beta chain features in type 1 diabetes. The CDR3 is made up of 15 amino acids. The V gene end was trimmed by 5 bases and the J gene end by 7 bases; junction bases not matched to a gene: 10. In germline, CDR1 is SGHVS, CDR2 FNYEAQ. This clone was seen a handful of times. Its antigen remains unidentified. Whole-study results and caveats: Any HLA effect on TCRB rearrangement was left unresolved by small sub-analyses. Although PCR might favor shorter templates, it would do so equally in patients and controls.

All of the sorted populations showed purity greater than 95%. Since all of the isolated RNA was reverse transcribed, expressed TCRB transcripts were what got sequenced. The method was immunoSEQ multiplex PCR; TCRdb's version includes in-frame clones alone and lacks a portion of them. Counted here are more than 150,000 clones, approximately 13% occurring once; the ten biggest clones make up around 0.63%. The source of this sequence is a young woman in good health. The genes are TRBV7-6 and TRBJ2-2; the match to TRBD2 covers 7 bases. The sequenced sample consisted of central memory CD4+ T cells from blood. The CDR3 sequence: CASSQLARGSGELFF. CDR3 DNA: TGTGCCAGCAGCCAACTAGCGCGAGGCAGCGGGGAGCTGTTTTTT.